This T cell receptor beta chain was identified in a study of blood T cell repertoires in COVID-19. Whole-study context: Samples taken during acute and convalescent COVID-19 were collected in the United States, Italy and Spain. The analysed material was cDNA or gDNA that came from T cells, B-cell-depleted T cells, or PBMCs.

Original data processing: Estimation of nucleated cell counts relied on the amplification of reference gene primers. This table comes from immunoSEQ multiplex PCR, and its TCRdb copy is limited to in-frame clones, with some not included. For V, J and clone size, that table is used; D and trimming come from the DNA. Of over 200,000 clones listed, less than 90% were seen once; the top ten hold less than 20%. In germline, CDR1 is SEHNR, CDR2 FQNEAQ (reference sequence). V was pared by 5 bases and J by 6 bases, with 3 bases of the junction left unmatched. This CDR3 contains 13 residues. This clone is a singleton in its sample.

The rearrangement joins TRBV7-9 to TRBJ2-2; TRBD1 matches at 7 bases. Sequenced sample: peripheral blood. This receptor was identified in a woman over 75 with active or convalescent COVID-19. DNA for the CDR3: TGTGCCAGCAGCAGACAGGGCTCCGGGGAGCTGTTTTTT. Residues: CASSRQGSGELFF.